Listed here are 20 T cell receptor beta chains from one sample, sequenced in a study of T cell responses to AZD1222 COVID-19 vaccine. Some clones are missing from TCRdb's copy, which holds only in-frame ones; the method was immunoSEQ multiplex PCR. The sample carries some 170,000 clones, 92% recorded once. Sequences were derived from peripheral blood, sampled 28 days after the second AZD1222 dose. The receptors stem from an adult who received the AZD1222 COVID-19 vaccine.

The chain recombines TRBV6-5 with TRBJ1-2; no clear D. This CDR3 region has 13 residues. CDR1 MNHEY and CDR2 SVGAGI come from the germline V gene. V was clipped by 0 bases and J by 5 bases, with 7 bases between them. The CDR3 loop is CASSYSTIYGYTF. Written as DNA, the CDR3 is TGTGCCAGCAGTTACTCGACGATATATGGCTACACCTTC.

The rearrangement uses TRBV18 and TRBJ1-2; D is unclear. The CDR3 sequence is 17 residues long. Trimming cost V 6 bases and J 0 bases, with 20 bases left between them. Germline CDR1 KGHSH, CDR2 LQKENI. The CDR3 DNA is TGTGCCAGCTCCCACGTGCAGGCGATATCAGCTAACTATGGCTACACCTTC. Translation: CASSHVQAISANYGYTF.

The chain employs TRBV5-1 and TRBJ1-2, with D maybe TRBD1 (6 bases). The CDR3 consists of 16 residues. V gave up 5 bases and J gave up 4 bases, with 21 bases separating them. CDR1 is SGHRS and CDR2 is YFSETQ in the germline V gene. The CDR3 DNA is TGCGCCAGCAGTTTCGGACAGCCAATTCTAATCTATGGCTACACCTTC. It codes for CASSFGQPILIYGYTF.

CDR3 residues: CASSLDASNTGELFF. The CDR3, as DNA: TGTGCCAGCAGCTTGGATGCCTCGAACACCGGGGAGCTGTTTTTT. V gene TRBV5-4 combines with J gene TRBJ2-2; D unclear. The CDR3 consists of 15 residues. V was cut by 0 bases and J by 0 bases, with 6 bases left in between. The germline gives CDR1 SGHNT, CDR2 YYREEE (reference sequence). Based on the CDR3 plus reference TRBV5-4 and TRBJ2-2, the full variable domain is ETGVTQSPTHLIKTRGQQVTLRCSSQSGHNTVSWYQQALGQGPQFIFQYYREEENGRGNFPPRFSGLQFPNYSSELNVNALELDDSALYLCASSLDASNTGELFFGEGSRLTVL.

The CDR3 DNA sequence: TGTGCCAGCAGCTTAGGGTTTCAAATCCCCCAGCATTTT. Translated: CASSLGFQIPQHF. The chain combines TRBV7-8 with TRBJ1-5; D is unclear. V dropped 1 base and J dropped 10 bases, with 11 bases sitting between them. This CDR3 is 13 amino acids long. Germline V gene data show CDR1 as SGHVS and CDR2 as FQNEAQ.

The chain employs TRBV4-1 and TRBJ1-1, with D hard to call. This CDR3 contains 15 residues. CDR1 MGHRA and CDR2 YSYEKL come from the germline V gene. The ends were cut back, 2 bases at V and 2 bases at J, with 12 bases in the middle. The CDR3 region has the DNA TGCGCCAGCAGCCAATTATCTAGGGCCAACACTGAAGCTTTCTTT. This sequence encodes CASSQLSRANTEAFF.

This clone came up once. The V gene is TRBV9, the J gene TRBJ1-2, with TRBD1 as a possible D gene (5 bases). The CDR3 length is 15 residues. V lost 4 bases and J 0 bases, leaving 13 bases between the germline ends. Germline CDR1 reads SGDLS; CDR2 reads YYNGEE. Written as DNA, the CDR3 is TGTGCCAGCAGCCCGGGACTCGTAGCTAACTATGGCTACACCTTC. Its protein is CASSPGLVANYGYTF.

This sequence joins TRBV2 and TRBJ1-5; 7 bases fit TRBD1. Per the germline V gene, CDR1 is SNHLY and CDR2 is FYNNEI. The CDR3 extends over 16 amino acids. Unmatched junction bases numbered 8, after V lost 3 bases and J lost 3 bases. CDR3 sequence (DNA): TGTGCCAGCAGTGACGGGGCAGGGGGTTACAATCAGCCCCAGCATTTT. It codes for CASSDGAGGYNQPQHF.

The chain carries TRBV5-1 and TRBJ1-5; tentative D call: TRBD1 (6 bases). Per the germline V gene, CDR1 is SGHRS and CDR2 is YFSETQ. The CDR3 runs to 13 residues. V was pared by 0 bases and J by 8 bases, with 9 bases between. The CDR3 coding sequence is TGCGCCAGCAGCTTGGGGAGGGGGGAGCCCCAGCATTTT. It translates to CASSLGRGEPQHF.

The chain uses TRBV15 and TRBJ2-3; unclear D gene. Germline V gene data show CDR1 as LNHNV and CDR2 as YYDKDF (reference sequence). The ends were cut back, 0 bases at V and 0 bases at J, with 16 bases in the middle. CDR3 length equals 18 residues. The CDR3, as DNA: TGTGCCACCAGCAGAGAGGCGGTGGTAGGCCTAAGCACAGATACGCAGTATTTT. Translation gives CATSREAVVGLSTDTQYF.

V gene TRBV19 combines with J gene TRBJ2-4, with D hard to call. Germline V CDR1 and CDR2: LNHDA, SQIVND (reference sequence). Trimming removed 3 bases at V and 6 bases at J, with 9 bases between. The CDR3 covers 13 residues. The CDR3 loop reads CASSMGSLNIQYF. In DNA form, the CDR3 reads TGTGCCAGTAGTATGGGCAGCTTAAACATTCAGTACTTC. The full variable domain, completed using reference TRBV19 and TRBJ2-4, is DGGITQSPKYLFRKEGQNVTLSCEQNLNHDAMYWYRQDPGQGLRLIYYSQIVNDFQKGDIAEGYSVSREKKESFPLTVTSAQKNPTAFYLCASSMGSLNIQYFGAGTRLSVL.

V gene TRBV7-8 combines with J gene TRBJ2-6; D is ambiguous. This CDR3 is 16 amino acids long. V was clipped by 7 bases and J by 0 bases, with 13 bases between them. Germline V CDR1 and CDR2: SGHVS, FQNEAQ. The CDR3 is CASNPKGGSGANVLTF. CDR3 nucleotides: TGTGCCAGCAACCCAAAAGGTGGCTCTGGGGCCAACGTCCTGACTTTC.

About this clone: Other DNA sequences of this sample code for an identical CDR3. The genes are TRBV5-6 and TRBJ2-7; the match to TRBD1 covers 7 bases. CDR3 length equals 17 residues. Germline CDR1 is SGHDT and CDR2 is YYEEEE. V shed 2 bases, J shed 3 bases, and the junction held 14 bases outside the gene matches. CDR3 bases: TGTGCCAGCAGCTTCTTCCGGGACAGCCAACCCTACTACGAGCAGTACTTC. Translated, it gives CASSFFRDSQPYYEQYF.

The genes are TRBV6-5 and TRBJ1-2; weak D call: TRBD1 (6 bases). Germline V gene data show CDR1 as MNHEY and CDR2 as SVGAGI. The CDR3 loop spans 13 amino acids. V lost 6 bases and J lost 0, with 8 bases in between. The CDR3 bases are TGTGCCAGCAGAGGGGGAACTAACTATGGCTACACCTTC. This translates into CASRGGTNYGYTF.

V and J are TRBV7-9 and TRBJ1-2, with 7 bases that match TRBD1. Per the germline V gene, CDR1 is SEHNR and CDR2 is FQNEAQ (reference sequence). The V segment lost 5 bases and the J segment 6 bases; nucleotides outside the gene matches: 18. The CDR3 loop spans 17 amino acids. The CDR3 nucleotides are TGTGCCAGCAGCGCCCGACTGAACAGGGGAAGAGGCGATGGCTACACCTTC. Translating it yields CASSARLNRGRGDGYTF.

The chain uses TRBV7-6 and TRBJ1-5, with 7 bases fitting TRBD1. The CDR3 consists of 15 residues. CDR1 is SGHVS, CDR2 FNYEAQ, per germline. The junction had 7 bases not matched to a gene; V was cut back by 2 bases and J by 6 bases. The CDR3 region has the DNA TGTGCCAGCAGCTTACAGGCAGGGGGTGGTCAGCCCCAGCATTTT. This encodes CASSLQAGGGQPQHF.

The chain combines TRBV30 with TRBJ1-4; TRBD1 aligns across 9 bases. J lost 5 bases, V lost 5 bases, and 9 bases had no gene match. The CDR3 contains 15 residues. Per germline, CDR1 GTSNPN and CDR2 SVGIG (reference sequence). CDR3 residues: CAWERVGTGNEKLFF. DNA of the CDR3: TGTGCCTGGGAGCGAGTTGGGACAGGGAATGAAAAACTGTTTTTT.

The J gene is TRBJ1-2, the V gene TRBV27; a possible D gene is TRBD1 (5 bases). The CDR3 is 16 residues long. V was trimmed by 1 base and J by 10 bases, leaving 22 bases between them. Germline V gene data show CDR1 as MNHEY and CDR2 as SMNVEV (reference sequence). The CDR3 nucleotides are TGTGCCAGCAGTTTATGGCCGGGAACAGGAGCCTCGAACTACACCTTC. Translating gives CASSLWPGTGASNYTF.

The chain uses TRBV5-1 and TRBJ2-1; no clear D gene. Trimming pared 0 bases from V and 0 bases from J, leaving 10 bases between. This CDR3 is built from 16 residues. Looked up from germline, CDR1 is SGHRS and CDR2 is YFSETQ. The CDR3 DNA follows: TGCGCCAGCAGCTTGGCCCCTGGCAGCTCCTACAATGAGCAGTTCTTC. Its translation is CASSLAPGSSYNEQFF.

In DNA, the CDR3 is TGTGCCAGCAGCTCAGGGGGATCACCCCTCCACTTT. Its translation is CASSSGGSPLHF. The chain couples TRBV7-9 to TRBJ1-6, with 7 bases matching TRBD1. The CDR3 runs to 12 residues. CDR1 is SEHNR, CDR2 FQNEAQ, per germline (reference sequence). With V trimmed by 4 bases and J by 10 bases, 1 base remained unmatched. Filled out from reference TRBV7-9 and TRBJ1-6, the complete variable domain reads DTGVSQNPRHKITKRGQNVTFRCDPISEHNRLYWYRQTLGQGPEFLTYFQNEAQLEKSRLLSDRFSAERPKGSFSTLEIQRTEQGDSAMYLCASSSGGSPLHFGNGTRLTVT.